The entry below describes one TCR beta chain. The germline gives CDR1 SGHTA, CDR2 FQGNSA. With 1 base clipped from V and 5 bases from J, the junction kept 4 bases outside the gene matches. This CDR3 contains 14 residues. These data are taken from a study of cytomegalovirus exposure and HLA in healthy donors. With 60 Vbeta and 13 Jbeta primers, the PCR was carried out. As processed by the authors: Later reanalysis found 75 million to 95 million unique TCR beta chains, around 11 million of them shared. Generated by immunoSEQ multiplex PCR, the TCRdb table keeps only in-frame clones and is missing some. Clone size and the V and J calls come from that table; the DNA yielded D and trimming. The sample has 150,000 or so clones, 65% to 75% seen once.

Sequenced: PBMCs. The rearrangement uses TRBV7-2 and TRBJ2-7; TRBD1 matches 8 bases. The TCR comes from a man aged 25 to 40 in good health and CMV-seronegative. The CDR3 loop reads CASSLGQGAHEQYF. The CDR3 DNA reads TGTGCCAGCAGCTTAGGTCAGGGGGCCCACGAGCAGTACTTC.